This TCR beta chain was sequenced in a study of CD8 T cells in Susac syndrome. CD8+ and CD4+ T cells from blood underwent TCR beta sequencing, which was carried out in a high-throughput format. Bulk CD8+ and CD4+ cells came from magnetic negative isolation; CD8+ TEMRA by FACS. Roughly 0.45 to 1 ug RNA was reverse transcribed with random hexamers. Via MiXCR, TCRdb re-called the immunoSEQ multiplex PCR reads, giving one row per CDR3 protein. The sample carries 350,000 to 550,000 distinct CDR3 sequences, more than 70% recorded once. The CDR3 extends over 18 amino acids. CDR1 is SGHRS and CDR2 is YFSETQ in the germline V gene. Trimming pared 0 bases from V and 7 bases from J, leaving 22 bases between.

This sequence was found in a human donor with multiple sclerosis. This chain connects TRBV5-1 to TRBJ2-2; D may be TRBD2 (7 bases). What was sequenced was CD8+ T cells from PBMCs. The CDR3 loop is CASSLAPAGAEEGGELFF. In nucleotides, the CDR3 is TGCGCCAGCAGCTTGGCCCCCGCGGGGGCTGAGGAAGGCGGGGAGCTGTTTTTT. Full variable domain (missing parts from reference TRBV5-1 and TRBJ2-2): KAGVTQTPRYLIKTRGQQVTLSCSPISGHRSVSWYQQTPGQGLQFLFEYFSETQRNKGNFPGRFSGRQFSNSRSEMNVSTLELGDSALYLCASSLAPAGAEEGGELFFGEGSRLTVL.